This TCR beta chain was captured in a study of blood T cells in healthy people across ages. A sample-barcoded 5' primer and a J-beta primer mix were used in a second PCR of about 7 to 12 cycles. Each CDR3 protein gets one entry after TCRdb re-called the 5' RACE reads with MiXCR. The table lists about 830,000 distinct CDR3 sequences, 55% to 75% of them singletons, with over 20% in the top ten. Every sample had a minimum of 6.5 million PBMCs isolated. This clonotype was seen a handful of times. What it binds is unknown. Broader study findings: A roughly linear fall in TCR beta diversity per million T cells was seen with increasing age.

This CDR3 has 12 residues. Per germline, CDR1 SGHTA and CDR2 FQGNSA. V was shortened by 0 bases and J by 9 bases, with 9 bases between the two germline ends. Sequenced material: blood. The chain carries TRBV7-2 and TRBJ2-7, with D maybe TRBD1 (5 bases). The sequence came from a man aged 25-45 years in good health. This CDR3 reads CASSLAGRGQYF. In DNA, the CDR3 is TGTGCCAGCAGCTTAGCAGGAAGGGGGCAGTACTTC.